Following are 15 T cell receptor beta chains from one sample sequenced in a study of T cells in Graves' hyperthyroidism and ophthalmopathy. Amplification of TCR beta CDR3 regions was performed using RNA transcripts as template. HTBI primers were employed in a first-round RT-PCR of the TCR CDR3. In TCRdb, the multiplex PCR reads were re-called with MiXCR into one record per CDR3 protein. The sample yields about 400,000 distinct CDR3 sequences, over 12% seen once. The sequencing sample was made of blood. The receptors were gathered from a man aged 45-65 years with Graves' ophthalmopathy.

V usage is TRBV29-1 and J usage is TRBJ2-2, with 9 bases matching TRBD1. V lost 6 bases to trimming and J lost 7 bases; unmatched junction nucleotides: 6. The length of the CDR3 is 13 residues. The germline V gene encodes CDR1 SQVTM and CDR2 ANQGSEA. The CDR3 here is CSVSGTGFGELFF. DNA of the CDR3: TGCAGCGTCTCCGGGACAGGGTTCGGGGAGCTGTTTTTT.

The rearrangement links TRBV6-1 to TRBJ2-3, with 8 bases fitting TRBD2. CDR3 length: 15 residues. Per germline, CDR1 MNHNS and CDR2 SASEGT. V was clipped by 1 base and J by 7 bases; unmatched bases: 7. In nucleotides, the CDR3 is TGTGCCAGCAGTGAAGTCGCGGGAGGATCGAATACGCAGTATTTT. Amino acid sequence: CASSEVAGGSNTQYF.

This clonotype was picked up many times. The CDR3 region is CSAPRPRGTGGSPDTQYF. CDR3 sequence (DNA): TGCAGTGCGCCACGACCTAGGGGGACAGGGGGCAGCCCAGATACGCAGTATTTT. The J gene is TRBJ2-3, the V gene TRBV20-1; 12 nucleotides align to TRBD1. The CDR3 is made up of 18 amino acids. Germline V CDR1 and CDR2: DFQATT, SNEGSKA (reference sequence). The junction had 17 bases not matched to a gene; V was cut back by 6 bases and J by 4 bases.

This clonotype was detected ten times or more. This chain joins TRBV11-2 and TRBJ2-1; 7 bases match TRBD1. The germline CDR1 and CDR2 sequences are SGHAT and FQNNGV. This CDR3 is 14 amino acids long. V lost 4 bases to trimming and J lost 3 bases; unmatched junction nucleotides: 3. The CDR3 is CASSYGTVYNEQFF. The CDR3 coding sequence is TGTGCCAGCAGCTACGGGACAGTCTACAATGAGCAGTTCTTC.

This clonotype was recorded at least ten times. This rearrangement joins TRBV10-3 to TRBJ2-7; TRBD1 agrees at 8 bases. Per the germline V gene, CDR1 is ENHRY and CDR2 is SYGVKD. This CDR3 region has 14 residues. V shed 7 bases, J shed 2 bases, and the junction held 7 bases outside the gene matches. The CDR3 here is CAIMDRDRTYEQYF. The CDR3 region has the DNA TGTGCCATCATGGACCGGGACAGGACCTACGAGCAGTACTTC.

In its sample, this clonotype was seen many times. The V call is TRBV12-3 or TRBV12-4, the J call TRBJ2-1; perhaps D is TRBD1 or TRBD2 (5 bases each). The CDR3 contains 15 residues. V lost 7 bases to trimming and J lost 5 bases, with 18 bases between them. The CDR3 is CASTPSGPGDNEQFF. As DNA, the CDR3 is TGTGCCAGCACCCCCTCGGGGCCAGGCGACAATGAGCAGTTCTTC.

The sample holds many counts of this clonotype. Written as DNA, the CDR3 is TGCAGTGCTACGTCACCGGGACAGGGCACCGACGAGCAGTACTTC. It translates to CSATSPGQGTDEQYF. The chain carries TRBV20-1 and TRBJ2-7; 9 bases are a match to TRBD1. The germline V gene has CDR1 DFQATT and CDR2 SNEGSKA (reference sequence). This CDR3 contains 15 residues. J gave up 5 bases and V 4 bases, and 12 bases lay outside the gene matches.

The chain links TRBV9 to TRBJ2-7; 12 nucleotides match TRBD2. CDR3 length: 15 residues. The germline V gene encodes CDR1 SGDLS and CDR2 YYNGEE. V shed 0 bases and J 4 bases; nucleotides not matched to a gene: 2. The CDR3: CASSVGTSGNYEQYF. CDR3 coding DNA: TGTGCCAGCAGCGTAGGGACTAGCGGGAATTACGAGCAGTACTTC.

This clonotype occurred a few times. The chain recombines TRBV4-1 with TRBJ2-1, with 10 bases matching TRBD1. The CDR3 consists of 15 residues. Trimming cost V 4 bases and J 7 bases; bases outside gene matches: 7. CDR1 is MGHRA and CDR2 is YSYEKL in the germline V gene. The CDR3 nucleotides read TGCGCCAGCAGCCCGCCGGGACAGGGGAGGAATGAGCAGTTCTTC. This codes for CASSPPGQGRNEQFF.

The chain combines TRBV3-1 with TRBJ2-3, with a weak D call TRBD1 (5 bases). The germline V and J ends were trimmed by 4 bases and 5 bases, with 10 bases remaining between them. This CDR3 has 13 residues. Looked up from germline, CDR1 is LGHDT and CDR2 is YNNKEL (reference sequence). CDR3 bases: TGTGCCAGCAGCCCCCTGGGGCAAGATACGCAGTATTTT. Amino acid sequence: CASSPLGQDTQYF.

This clonotype was seen ten or more times. The chain recombines TRBV18 with TRBJ2-3; no clear D gene. The CDR3 spans 15 residues. Per the germline V gene, CDR1 is KGHSH and CDR2 is LQKENI. The V end lost 3 bases, the J end lost 4 bases, and 14 bases lay between the germline ends. This CDR3 reads CASSPIPGSSDTQYF. CDR3 nucleotide sequence: TGTGCCAGCTCACCGATCCCCGGTAGCTCAGATACGCAGTATTTT.

This clonotype was recorded at least ten times. The chain combines TRBV20-1 with TRBJ2-7, with 9 bases aligning to TRBD1. The CDR3 runs 15 residues. Germline assignment: CDR1 DFQATT and CDR2 SNEGSKA (reference sequence). Losses at the gene ends were 0 bases for V and 4 bases for J; bases not matched to a gene: 7. For the CDR3, the DNA is TGCAGTGCTAGAGATGCGGGACAGGGTAGTTACGAGCAGTACTTC. The encoded protein is CSARDAGQGSYEQYF.

This clonotype was seen only a few times. The J gene is TRBJ2-2, the V gene TRBV15, with 7 bases fitting TRBD2. V lost 1 base to trimming and J lost 4 bases; unmatched junction nucleotides: 6. The germline V gene has CDR1 LNHNV and CDR2 YYDKDF (reference sequence). The CDR3 covers 16 residues. CDR3 region: CATSRGGRGITGELFF. In nucleotides, the CDR3 is TGTGCCACCAGCAGAGGCGGGCGGGGGATCACCGGGGAGCTGTTTTTT.

The table lists this clonotype with many counts. This chain uses TRBV2 with TRBJ1-4; D uncertain. There are 12 residues in the CDR3. CDR1 is SNHLY and CDR2 is FYNNEI in the germline V gene. Trimming pared 3 bases from V and 8 bases from J, leaving 7 bases between. The CDR3 protein is CASSDGFEKLFF. DNA of the CDR3: TGTGCCAGCAGTGACGGGTTCGAAAAACTGTTTTTT.

This clonotype was seen ten or more times. The chain links TRBV12-3 or TRBV12-4 to TRBJ1-4; 9 bases are shared with TRBD1. With 5 bases clipped from V and 8 bases from J, the junction kept 15 bases outside the gene matches. CDR3 size: 17 residues. The CDR3 DNA is TGTGCCAGCAGTCCCGGTGACTCCGGGACAGGGAGCGAAAAACTGTTTTTT. It translates to CASSPGDSGTGSEKLFF.